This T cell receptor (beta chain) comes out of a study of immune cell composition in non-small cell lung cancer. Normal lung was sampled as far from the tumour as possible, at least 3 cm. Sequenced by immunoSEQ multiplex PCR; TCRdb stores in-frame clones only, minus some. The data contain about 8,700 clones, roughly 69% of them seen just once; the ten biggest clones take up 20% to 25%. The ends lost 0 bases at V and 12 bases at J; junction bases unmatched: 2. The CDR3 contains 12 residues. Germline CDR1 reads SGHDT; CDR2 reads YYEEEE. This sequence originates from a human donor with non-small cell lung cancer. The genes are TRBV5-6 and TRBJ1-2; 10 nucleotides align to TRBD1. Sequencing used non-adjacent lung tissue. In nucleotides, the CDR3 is TGTGCCAGCAGCTTGGAGGACAGGGGGGACACCTTC. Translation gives CASSLEDRGDTF.